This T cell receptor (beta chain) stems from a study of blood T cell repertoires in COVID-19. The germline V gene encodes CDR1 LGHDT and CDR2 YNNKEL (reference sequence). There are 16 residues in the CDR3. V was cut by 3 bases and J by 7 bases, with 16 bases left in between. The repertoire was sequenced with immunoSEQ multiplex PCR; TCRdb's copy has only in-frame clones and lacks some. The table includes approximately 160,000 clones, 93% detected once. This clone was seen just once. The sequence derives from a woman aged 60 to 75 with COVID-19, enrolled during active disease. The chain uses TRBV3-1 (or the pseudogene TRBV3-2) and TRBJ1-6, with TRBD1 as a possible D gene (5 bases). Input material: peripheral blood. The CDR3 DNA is TGTGCCAGCAGCCATACCAGGGCCGGAGGGAATTCACCCCTCCACTTT. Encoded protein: CASSHTRAGGNSPLHF.